This TCR beta chain stems from a study of shared clonotypes between healthy human individuals (dated by TCRdb to 2018 to 2021). Broadly, across the study: A couple of women and three men aged 18 to 49 years were included in the cohort. To estimate repertoire size and how much clonotypes are shared between individuals, the study performed deep sequencing of blood TCR repertoires from about 5 healthy adults. For each donor, CD4 naive and CD4 memory were each given three plates, CD8 naive was given two plates, and CD8 memory was given one plate. Different laboratories and diverse techniques were used to prepare libraries and sequence TCR repertoires, to increase sequencing depth and limit assay-specific biases. Between about 0.9 and 8.9 billion PBMCs per donor were obtained by leukapheresis.

The donors were healthy, HIV-negative adults with no recently reported acute infections or vaccinations. Only Caucasian adults living in Nashville, Tennessee, USA were represented among the donors. Magnetic negative selection was used to enrich CD4+ T cells, after which naive cells were positively selected on CD45RA and the negative fraction became the memory subset. Blood was obtained by leukapheresis, after which PBMCs were separated by Ficoll-Histopaque density gradient centrifugation and cryopreserved in liquid nitrogen vapor phase. Analytical flow cytometry was used to check the purity and quantity of each magnetically sorted T cell population. From each sorted fraction, genomic DNA was isolated and quantified by UV absorbance on a Nanodrop 2000c. Using the deep immunoSEQ assay, TCR CDR3 regions were amplified from genomic DNA by multiplex PCR. Extracted genomic DNA from each cell subset was distributed evenly across all wells of several immunoSEQ 96-well plates, and each plate was treated as a replicate. For sorted subsets, each replicate PCR was loaded with roughly 190 ng genomic DNA, equivalent to 32,000 or so T cell genomes. The purified libraries were quantified using a Qubit 3.0 fluorometer, sized with a Bioanalyzer 2100, and then quantified again using the KAPA Library Quantification kit. A separate single-read 150-cycle Illumina NextSeq 550 flow cell was used to sequence each immunoSEQ 96-well plate. Regarding the original processing steps: The immunoSEQ output contained only junctional sequences without quality scores, so filtering could not match that applied to full-length reads. To assign V/J genes and CDR3, sequences were annotated using PyIR, a Python wrapper for IgBLAST v1.9, with IMGT germline references. Reads were filtered out if the reads had weak V/J assignments (E-value above 1e-6), no CDR3, stop codons, out-of-frame junctions, or ambiguous translated residues. V3J clonotypes were defined by identical inferred V gene, J gene, and CDR3 amino acid sequence. Percentage overlap between repertoires was computed as shared unique clonotypes divided by the size of the smaller repertoire. Repertoire richness was assessed with RTK rarefaction, the Chao1 estimator, and Recon v2.1 estimates of unobserved clonotypes. For all TCRbeta clonotypes obtained by the gDNA method from a few donors, generation probabilities were computed with OLGA. TCRdb took this table from immuneACCESS and kept in-frame rearrangements with V and J called. Such tables lack part of the clones; where checked against another copy, unresolved V genes explain under half of the gap, and the rest is unexplained. The V and J calls and clone size were taken over from that table, and D and trimming were inferred from the DNA. The sample table lists approximately 1,500,000 clones, nearly 99% of them with a count of one. About 0.45% of the sample goes to the ten largest clones.

CDR1 and CDR2, per the germline V gene, are SNHLY and FYNNEI. The CDR3 measures 15 amino acids from cysteine to phenylalanine. Only the CDR3 region is kept as DNA, spanning 45 bases read in frame from base 1. V trim: 7 bases; J trim: 7 bases; unmatched bases: 12. Notes on this clone: Its specific antigen is unknown. No quality values exist for individual bases; no much larger clone is one base distant.

Study-wide findings and limitations: Larger estimated clonotype richness was generally found for naive subsets than for memory subsets. Because the study included a small number of donors, the genetic and exposure-history diversity represented was limited. Only blood was sampled, and tissue TCR repertoires likely differ from those in blood. Across a handful of donors, around 5% of naive CD4, more than 3% of naive CD8, under 2.5% of memory CD4, and 0.4% of memory CD8 clonotypes were shared. Compared with non-shared clonotypes, the clonotypes found in all four sorted-subset donors had higher generation probabilities. Pairwise subsampling indicated that sequencing depth was expected to affect the degree of clonotype sharing among donors. Incomplete sequencing was indicated by rarefaction of sorted-subset datasets, despite the large sequencing depth.

The rearranged segments are TRBV2 and TRBJ2-5; a stretch of 10 junction bases matches TRBD1. The sample was naive CD4+ T cells sorted from blood. The sample's cell subset or site label, in plain terms: CD45RA+ positively selected. The sequence was collected from a man aged 30 to 45 in good health. The DNA sequence follows: TGTGCCAGCACCGCGAGGACAGGGGGTGTAGGGACCCAGTACTTC. This encodes CASTARTGGVGTQYF.